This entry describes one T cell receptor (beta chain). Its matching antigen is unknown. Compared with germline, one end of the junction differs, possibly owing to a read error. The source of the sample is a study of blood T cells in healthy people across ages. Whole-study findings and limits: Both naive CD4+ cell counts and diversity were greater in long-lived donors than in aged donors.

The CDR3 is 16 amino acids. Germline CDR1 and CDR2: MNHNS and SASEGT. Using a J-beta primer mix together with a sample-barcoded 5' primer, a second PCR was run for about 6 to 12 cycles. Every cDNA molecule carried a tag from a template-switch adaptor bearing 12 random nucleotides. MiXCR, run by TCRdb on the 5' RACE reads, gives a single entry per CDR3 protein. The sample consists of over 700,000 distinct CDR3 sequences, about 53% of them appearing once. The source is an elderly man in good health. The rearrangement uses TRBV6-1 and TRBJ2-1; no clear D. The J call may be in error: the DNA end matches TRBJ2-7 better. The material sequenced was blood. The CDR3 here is CACSEAPQGSYNEQYF. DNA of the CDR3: TGTGCCTGCAGTGAAGCGCCACAAGGCTCCTACAATGAGCAGTACTTC.